These 8 T cell receptor beta chains share one sample of origin, sequenced in a study of T-cell reconstitution after alpha-beta-depleted transplantation in children. The TCRbeta library was prepared with unique molecular identifiers. TCRdb re-analysed the PCR reads in MiXCR, keeping a single row per CDR3 protein. Of hundreds of thousands of distinct CDR3 sequences in the sample, 15% to 20% were seen once. The source material was PBMCs, mostly from graft donor cells, sampled 360 days after TCRalphabeta/CD19-depleted stem cell transplant. Source of these receptors: a male patient aged 2 to 9 who had a stem cell transplant for acute lymphoblastic leukemia, so the T cells may come from the graft donor.

There are a few counts of this clonotype. The chain uses TRBV21-1 and TRBJ1-4; TRBD1, the D gene given by the table, was not confirmed from the DNA. TRBV21-1 is shown as a pseudogene. This CDR3 is 17 amino acids long. The DNA for the CDR3 is TGTGCCAGCAGCAAAGATGGGACAGGGGGCGTTGAGGAAAAACTGTTTTTT. Residues: CASSKDGTGGVEEKLFF.

For this clonotype: This may arise from a read error, as a much more abundant clone is one base away. This CDR3 is CASSDTYEQYF. The CDR3 DNA follows: TGTGCCAGCAGTGACACCTACGAGCAGTACTTC. The rearrangement uses TRBV6-2 or TRBV6-3 and TRBJ2-7; unclear D gene. Germline V gene lookup returns CDR1 MNHEY and CDR2 SVGEGT. The CDR3 is 11 amino acids. Trimming took 5 bases from V and 2 from J, leaving 4 bases between them.

The chain is built from TRBV28 and TRBJ1-5; possibly TRBD1 for D (5 bases). The CDR3 loop spans 13 amino acids. Per germline, CDR1 MDHEN and CDR2 SYDVKM. Trimming removed 6 bases from V and 4 bases from J, with 10 bases in between. The CDR3 protein is CASRGRRNQPQHF. The CDR3 DNA sequence: TGTGCCAGCAGGGGACGGAGAAATCAGCCCCAGCATTTT.

The V gene is TRBV29-1, the J gene TRBJ2-7, with 13 positions matching TRBD2. Trimming took 1 base from V and 2 from J; bases not matched to a gene: 5. The CDR3 totals 16 residues. Germline CDR1 reads SQVTM; CDR2 reads ANQGSEA. Here the CDR3 DNA reads TGCAGCGTTGAAGTGGGACTAGCGGGAATCGCCTACGAGCAGTACTTC. Its translation is CSVEVGLAGIAYEQYF.

This clonotype has more than one count but fewer than ten. V gene TRBV28 combines with J gene TRBJ2-2, with 9 nucleotides matching TRBD2. The V gene's germline CDR1 is MDHEN and CDR2 SYDVKM. The CDR3 is 15 residues long. V lost 7 bases, J lost 2 bases, and 5 bases stayed unmatched. CDR3 sequence (DNA): TGTGCCAGCACCCGACTAGCGGCTAACACCGGGGAGCTGTTTTTT. Translated: CASTRLAANTGELFF.

This clonotype came up many times. The J gene is TRBJ2-2, the V gene TRBV5-1; 8 nucleotides agree with TRBD1. The V segment lost 2 bases and the J segment 1 base; nucleotides outside the gene matches: 4. The CDR3 runs to 16 residues. The germline CDR1 and CDR2 sequences are SGHRS and YFSETQ. The CDR3 nucleotides read TGCGCCAGCAGCTTTCAAGGACAGGGGAACACCGGGGAGCTGTTTTTT. This encodes CASSFQGQGNTGELFF.

The gene calls are TRBV6-2 or TRBV6-3 and TRBJ1-5; 7 bases match TRBD1. CDR3 length: 13 amino acids. From germline, CDR1 is MNHEY and CDR2 SVGEGT. With V trimmed by 5 bases and J by 2 bases, 0 bases remained unmatched. The CDR3 protein is CASSTGGNQPQHF. The DNA of the CDR3 is TGTGCCAGCAGTACAGGGGGCAATCAGCCCCAGCATTTT.

This clonotype turned up a few times. The V call is TRBV2, the J call TRBJ1-4; D possibly corresponds to TRBD1 (5 bases). Deletions cut 9 bases from V and 4 bases from J, with 12 bases between. CDR3 size: 13 residues. CDR1 SNHLY and CDR2 FYNNEI come from the germline V gene. CDR3 loop: CARSDKGNEKLFF. In DNA, the CDR3 is TGTGCCAGGTCGGACAAGGGTAATGAAAAACTGTTTTTT.